The 17 T cell receptor beta chains below were found in one sample sequenced in a study of blood T cell repertoires in COVID-19. Clones were sequenced by immunoSEQ multiplex PCR, and TCRdb holds only the in-frame ones, with some missing. Seen here are 140,000 to 150,000 clones, roughly 84% observed once, and the top ten hold about 5.8%. The specimen sequenced was PBMCs or T cells enriched from blood (not recorded which). The receptors shown here come from a woman in her 50s who had been exposed to COVID-19.

The rearrangement uses TRBV7-2 and TRBJ2-7; D is perhaps TRBD1 (6 bases). Trimming pared 5 bases from V and 0 bases from J, leaving 14 bases between. Germline CDR1 is SGHTA and CDR2 is FQGNSA. The CDR3 extends over 15 amino acids. DNA of the CDR3: TGTGCCAGCAGCCTACGCCTGGACAGCTCCTACGAGCAGTACTTC. This sequence encodes CASSLRLDSSYEQYF.

The rearrangement links TRBV27 to TRBJ2-4; D unclear. With 4 bases removed from V and 0 bases from J, the gap between germline ends came to 10 bases. The germline gives CDR1 MNHEY, CDR2 SMNVEV (reference sequence). CDR3 length: 15 residues. In DNA, the CDR3 is TGTGCCAGCAGTTCCGGAGCTCTAGCCAAAAACATTCAGTACTTC. Translating gives CASSSGALAKNIQYF.

This chain joins TRBV6-2 or TRBV6-3 and TRBJ1-5; no clear D. Trimming cost V 7 bases and J 0 bases, with 10 bases left between them. Germline values: CDR1 MNHEY, CDR2 SVGEGT. The CDR3 has 14 residues. CDR3 coding DNA: TGTGCCAGCACCCCGACTAATAGCAATCAGCCCCAGCATTTT. Translated, it gives CASTPTNSNQPQHF.

The chain uses TRBV11-2 and TRBJ2-6; the D gene is possibly TRBD1 (6 bases). Looked up from germline, CDR1 is SGHAT and CDR2 is FQNNGV. The CDR3 length is 17 residues. Trimming stripped 7 bases from V and 1 base from J, with 17 bases between. CDR3 sequence reads: CASTERTEISGANVLTF. Here the CDR3 DNA reads TGTGCCAGCACCGAAAGGACAGAGATATCTGGGGCCAACGTCCTGACTTTC.

The chain uses TRBV5-4 and TRBJ1-4; D ambiguous. V lost 0 bases to trimming and J lost 8 bases, with 11 bases between them. The germline CDR1 and CDR2 sequences are SGHNT and YYREEE (reference sequence). The CDR3 is 14 residues long. The chain's CDR3 is CASSLGGVREKLFF. The CDR3 DNA is TGTGCCAGCAGCTTGGGAGGAGTTCGGGAAAAACTGTTTTTT.

The V gene is TRBV10-3, the J gene TRBJ2-3, with TRBD2 identical over 12 bases. J was trimmed by 5 bases and V by 6 bases; bases with no gene match: 3. The length of the CDR3 is 14 residues. Germline loops: CDR1 ENHRY, CDR2 SYGVKD. The CDR3 bases are TGTGCCATCAGCGGACTAGCGGGGCAAGATACGCAGTATTTT. Residues: CAISGLAGQDTQYF.

This clone was seen once. The CDR3 DNA reads as TGTGCCAGCAGTCCCCGGGACAGGGGTACAGATACGCAGTATTTT. Its translation: CASSPRDRGTDTQYF. This rearrangement joins TRBV27 to TRBJ2-3; the match to TRBD1 covers 10 bases. V shed 5 bases and J 3 bases; nucleotides not matched to a gene: 5. This CDR3 has 15 residues. The germline V gene has CDR1 MNHEY and CDR2 SMNVEV (reference sequence).

V gene TRBV5-6 combines with J gene TRBJ2-7; D may be TRBD2 (6 bases). Trimming removed 4 bases from V and 6 bases from J, with 14 bases in between. Germline CDR1 SGHDT, CDR2 YYEEEE. The CDR3 is made up of 13 amino acids. CDR3 region: CASSGGLWGEQYF. The CDR3 nucleotides read TGTGCCAGCAGCGGGGGACTTTGGGGCGAGCAGTACTTC.

This rearrangement joins TRBV13 to TRBJ2-1, with TRBD1 as a possible D gene (6 bases). Germline CDR1 PRHDT, CDR2 FYEKMQ (reference sequence). V was trimmed by 2 bases and J by 7 bases, leaving 9 bases between them. The CDR3 runs to 13 residues. CDR3 sequence (DNA): TGTGCCAGCAGCTTACGAGGGGGAAATGAGCAGTTCTTC. Residues: CASSLRGGNEQFF.

This chain uses TRBV9 with TRBJ2-2; the D gene is possibly TRBD1 (6 bases). Germline-derived CDR1 and CDR2 are SGDLS and YYNGEE. Between the trimmed V and J ends, which lost 4 bases and 1 base, there was a span of 20 bases. The CDR3 covers 18 residues. The CDR3 DNA follows: TGTGCCAGCAGCCTTCACGGACACCAAGGGGGGAACACCGGGGAGCTGTTTTTT. Encoded protein: CASSLHGHQGGNTGELFF.

Details on this clone: Other nucleotide sequences from this sample produce the same CDR3. The J gene is TRBJ2-7, the V gene TRBV11-2; TRBD1 matches 7 bases. V was clipped by 1 base and J by 3 bases; unmatched bases: 0. This CDR3 spans 13 amino acids. Per the germline V gene, CDR1 is SGHAT and CDR2 is FQNNGV. The CDR3 DNA is TGTGCCAGCAGCTTAGGGACAGGCTACGAGCAGTACTTC. Translated: CASSLGTGYEQYF.

This clone was seen more than once but under ten times. This sequence joins TRBV3-1 (or the pseudogene TRBV3-2) and TRBJ1-5; perhaps TRBD1 as D (6 bases). V was trimmed by 1 base and J by 7 bases, leaving 8 bases between them. In germline, CDR1 is LGHDT, CDR2 YNNKEL (reference sequence). This CDR3 is built from 13 residues. CDR3 residues: CASSQVRGQPQHF. In DNA, the CDR3 is TGTGCCAGCAGCCAAGTAAGGGGGCAGCCCCAGCATTTT.

The chain uses TRBV6-5 and TRBJ1-1; 10 nucleotides agree with TRBD1. In germline, CDR1 is MNHEY, CDR2 SVGAGI. The J segment lost 3 bases and the V segment lost 7 bases, leaving 5 bases of the junction unmatched. The length of the CDR3 is 14 residues. The CDR3 is CASNRQGADTEAFF. CDR3 bases: TGTGCCAGCAACCGACAGGGGGCGGACACTGAAGCTTTCTTT.

The rearrangement uses TRBV4-3 and TRBJ1-5; D gene unclear. V gave up 0 bases and J gave up 3 bases, with 9 bases separating them. The CDR3 runs 15 residues. The germline V gene has CDR1 LGHNA and CDR2 YSLEER. The CDR3 coding sequence is TGCGCCAGCAGCCAAGATACTGGTTCCAATCAGCCCCAGCATTTT. It yields the protein CASSQDTGSNQPQHF.

The rearrangement uses TRBV7-9 and TRBJ2-1, with 11 bases identical to TRBD2. V shed 1 base and J 1 base; nucleotides not matched to a gene: 6. The CDR3 extends over 18 amino acids. Germline CDR1 is SEHNR and CDR2 is FQNEAQ (reference sequence). CDR3: CASSLGVTSGRSYNEQFF. The CDR3 DNA reads as TGTGCCAGCAGCTTAGGGGTAACTAGCGGGAGATCCTACAATGAGCAGTTCTTC.

The DNA for the CDR3 is TGCAGCGTTGACCGGGGTCAGAACACTGAAGCTTTCTTT. Its protein product is CSVDRGQNTEAFF. This chain connects TRBV29-1 to TRBJ1-1; D ambiguous. V lost 3 bases, J lost 1 base, and 9 bases lay in between. Germline loops: CDR1 SQVTM, CDR2 ANQGSEA. There are 13 residues in the CDR3.

This clone was observed at least ten times. This chain links TRBV9 with TRBJ2-2, with D possibly TRBD2 on 5 matching bases. The CDR3 is 14 residues long. V dropped 5 bases and J dropped 7 bases, with 15 bases sitting between them. CDR1 and CDR2 (germline): SGDLS, YYNGEE. The CDR3 is CASREAASSGELFF. CDR3 nucleotide sequence: TGTGCCAGCAGGGAAGCGGCTTCAAGCGGGGAGCTGTTTTTT.